The 25 T cell receptor beta chains below were found in one sample sequenced in a study of blood T cell repertoires in COVID-19. The repertoire was sequenced with immunoSEQ multiplex PCR; TCRdb's copy has only in-frame clones and lacks some. The data contain about 260,000 clones, about nine tenths of them singletons. Sequences were obtained from PBMCs or T cells enriched from blood (not recorded which). These receptors came from a man aged 50 to 59 who had been exposed to COVID-19.

The chain has TRBV12-5 and TRBJ2-1, with 8 bases fitting TRBD1. The CDR3 contains 13 residues. CDR1 and CDR2 from the germline V gene are LGHNT and FRNRAP. V lost 6 bases, J lost 2 bases, and 0 bases stayed unmatched. The CDR3 DNA follows: TGTGCTAGTGGGGACAGGGCCTACAATGAGCAGTTCTTC. Its protein product is CASGDRAYNEQFF.

The J gene is TRBJ2-5, the V gene TRBV5-1, with a tentative D call TRBD1 (6 bases). This CDR3 contains 14 residues. Trimming removed 3 bases at V and 2 bases at J, with 11 bases between. Looked up from germline, CDR1 is SGHRS and CDR2 is YFSETQ. The CDR3 DNA reads TGCGCCAGCAGCTGGGGGACACCTCAAGAGACCCAGTACTTC. This codes for CASSWGTPQETQYF. Full variable domain (remainder filled in from reference TRBV5-1 and TRBJ2-5): KAGVTQTPRYLIKTRGQQVTLSCSPISGHRSVSWYQQTPGQGLQFLFEYFSETQRNKGNFPGRFSGRQFSNSRSEMNVSTLELGDSALYLCASSWGTPQETQYFGPGTRLLVL.

The CDR3 DNA reads TGTGCCAGCAGCTTTGACGGGGGGGGCACTGAAGCTTTCTTT. Encoded protein: CASSFDGGGTEAFF. The V gene is TRBV7-6, the J gene TRBJ1-1; D is perhaps TRBD1 (5 bases). Trimming removed 3 bases at V and 4 bases at J, with 12 bases between. Germline V lookup: CDR1 SGHVS, CDR2 FNYEAQ. The CDR3 is 14 residues long.

The V call is TRBV29-1, the J call TRBJ2-1; 9 nucleotides match TRBD1. Per the germline V gene, CDR1 is SQVTM and CDR2 is ANQGSEA. The V gene end was trimmed by 6 bases and the J gene end by 6 bases; junction bases not matched to a gene: 12. CDR3 length: 15 amino acids. CDR3 nucleotides: TGCAGCGTAGGACCGGGACAGGGAGTGAGCAATGAGCAGTTCTTC. Its protein is CSVGPGQGVSNEQFF.

CDR3 sequence: CASSSSGRGREKLFF. The CDR3 DNA follows: TGTGCCAGCAGCTCCTCGGGCAGGGGGCGGGAAAAACTGTTTTTT. J is TRBJ1-4 and V is TRBV11-2; 8 nucleotides agree with TRBD1. V gave up 4 bases and J gave up 8 bases; unmatched junction bases: 9. The germline gives CDR1 SGHAT, CDR2 FQNNGV. The CDR3 is made up of 15 amino acids. Variable domain in full (rest from reference TRBV11-2 and TRBJ1-4): EAGVAQSPRYKIIEKRQSVAFWCNPISGHATLYWYQQILGQGPKLLIQFQNNGVVDDSQLPKDRFSAERLKGVDSTLKIQPAKLEDSAVYLCASSSSGRGREKLFFGSGTQLSVL.

CDR3 DNA sequence: TGTGCCAGCTCACCGCGTACGGAGACCCAGTACTTC. Encoded protein: CASSPRTETQYF. The chain recombines TRBV18 with TRBJ2-5; D unresolved. V was shortened by 3 bases and J by 5 bases, with 7 bases between the two germline ends. The CDR3 has 12 residues. Germline values: CDR1 KGHSH, CDR2 LQKENI.

The chain couples TRBV9 to TRBJ2-7; 10 positions agree with TRBD1. There are 15 residues in the CDR3. Germline V gives CDR1 SGDLS, CDR2 YYNGEE. V lost 3 bases and J lost 2; bases outside the gene matches: 5. This CDR3 is CASSGDRGHPYEQYF. CDR3 nucleotides: TGTGCCAGCAGCGGGGACAGGGGACACCCCTACGAGCAGTACTTC.

The chain combines TRBV7-8 with TRBJ1-2; 8 bases are shared with TRBD1. After removal of 2 bases from V and 4 bases from J, the junction contained 12 bases not matched to a gene. The CDR3 sequence is 17 residues long. Germline V gene data show CDR1 as SGHVS and CDR2 as FQNEAQ. The CDR3 DNA reads TGTGCCAGCAGCTTATATCGAGCCAGGGGACAGGTCTATGGCTACACCTTC. Protein sequence: CASSLYRARGQVYGYTF. The full variable domain, its missing parts supplied by reference TRBV7-8 and TRBJ1-2, is GAGVSQSPRYKVAKRGQDVALRCDPISGHVSLFWYQQALGQGPEFLTYFQNEAQLDKSGLPSDRFFAERPEGSVSTLKIQRTQQEDSAVYLCASSLYRARGQVYGYTFGSGTRLTVV.

This clone appeared once. The chain combines TRBV7-2 with TRBJ1-1, with D unresolved. CDR3 length equals 13 residues. Deletions cut 8 bases from V and 4 bases from J, with 14 bases between. CDR1 and CDR2 from the germline V gene are SGHTA and FQGNSA. CDR3 bases: TGTGCCAGCGCGGGTTTTTTGGCCACTGAAGCTTTCTTT. As protein: CASAGFLATEAFF.

The chain links TRBV13 to TRBJ2-2; the D is unclear. This CDR3 comprises 13 residues. Trimming took 5 bases from V and 6 from J, leaving 10 bases between them. Looked up from germline, CDR1 is PRHDT and CDR2 is FYEKMQ (reference sequence). The CDR3 sequence is CASSARVSGELFF. CDR3 nucleotide sequence: TGTGCCAGCAGCGCAAGAGTCTCCGGGGAGCTGTTTTTT.

The chain joins TRBV6-5 to TRBJ2-3, with D maybe TRBD2 (6 bases). This CDR3 has 13 amino acids. V was trimmed by 7 bases and J by 5 bases, leaving 13 bases between them. Germline loops: CDR1 MNHEY, CDR2 SVGAGI. CDR3 residues: CASTGAGRDTQYF. Written as DNA, the CDR3 is TGTGCCAGCACTGGGGCGGGGAGAGATACGCAGTATTTT.

The chain links TRBV5-1 to TRBJ2-2, with D tentatively TRBD1 (6 bases). This CDR3 comprises 15 residues. The V and J ends lost 3 bases and 5 bases respectively, with 14 bases between them. Looked up from germline, CDR1 is SGHRS and CDR2 is YFSETQ. DNA for the CDR3: TGCGCCAGCAGCTCTTTACAGGGTAGGACCGGGGAGCTGTTTTTT. Translation: CASSSLQGRTGELFF.

The chain is built from TRBV18 and TRBJ2-3; 7 positions match TRBD2. J was trimmed by 4 bases and V by 2 bases; bases with no gene match: 3. Germline V gene data show CDR1 as KGHSH and CDR2 as LQKENI. The CDR3 is 14 amino acids. The CDR3 here is CASSPFGLADTQYF. CDR3 DNA: TGTGCCAGCTCACCATTCGGACTAGCAGATACGCAGTATTTT. The full variable domain, with the rest looked up from reference TRBV18 and TRBJ2-3, is NAGVMQNPRHLVRRRGQEARLRCSPMKGHSHVYWYRQLPEEGLKFMVYLQKENIIDESGMPKERFSAEFPKEGPSILRIQQVVRGDSAAYFCASSPFGLADTQYFGPGTRLTVL.

The chain recombines TRBV7-8 with TRBJ1-4, with D perhaps TRBD1 (5 bases). This CDR3 has 15 amino acids. The germline gives CDR1 SGHVS, CDR2 FQNEAQ. V was pared by 1 base and J by 5 bases, with 11 bases between. The CDR3 reads CASSLGGRANEKLFF. CDR3 in DNA: TGTGCCAGCAGCTTAGGGGGGAGGGCAAATGAAAAACTGTTTTTT.

This clone has a handful of counts. The chain employs TRBV24-1 and TRBJ2-3; 11 bases agree with TRBD2. In germline, CDR1 is KGHDR, CDR2 SFDVKD. V shed 1 base and J 2 bases; nucleotides not matched to a gene: 7. The CDR3 loop spans 18 amino acids. The CDR3 sequence: CATSDLGASGGYTDTQYF. The CDR3 DNA sequence: TGTGCCACCAGTGATTTAGGGGCTAGCGGGGGGTACACAGATACGCAGTATTTT.

V is TRBV10-3 and J is TRBJ1-6, with TRBD1 identical over 9 bases. Unmatched junction bases numbered 7, after V lost 4 bases and J lost 6 bases. The germline V gene encodes CDR1 ENHRY and CDR2 SYGVKD. CDR3 length equals 16 residues. CDR3 amino acids: CAISVYGGQGNSPLHF. CDR3 in DNA: TGTGCCATCAGTGTCTATGGGGGACAGGGTAATTCACCCCTCCACTTT.

In its sample, this clone was seen once. This chain connects TRBV5-1 to TRBJ1-2; 9 bases match TRBD1. The trim removed 0 bases at V and 4 bases at J, leaving 7 bases unmatched. The CDR3 has 16 residues. Germline V gene lookup returns CDR1 SGHRS and CDR2 YFSETQ. In nucleotides, the CDR3 is TGCGCCAGCAGCTTGGTCCCGACAGGGGGGAGCTATGGCTACACCTTC. Protein product: CASSLVPTGGSYGYTF.

This clone was seen once. The chain is built from TRBV7-2 and TRBJ2-1; TRBD2 matches 7 bases. CDR1 and CDR2 from the germline V gene are SGHTA and FQGNSA. The CDR3 consists of 15 residues. V shed 7 bases and J 6 bases; nucleotides not matched to a gene: 12. The CDR3 DNA follows: TGTGCCAGCACCCCGGGGGGACTCCGGACCAATGAGCAGTTCTTC. Protein: CASTPGGLRTNEQFF.

This clone appeared a single time. The chain has TRBV7-8 and TRBJ1-2; maybe TRBD1 (6 bases). V was clipped by 0 bases and J by 7 bases, with 18 bases between them. The CDR3 is 16 residues long. Germline V gene lookup returns CDR1 SGHVS and CDR2 FQNEAQ. CDR3 DNA sequence: TGTGCCAGCAGCTTAGCAACTACAGGGAGTTTGTTTGGCTACACCTTC. Protein: CASSLATTGSLFGYTF.

The gene calls are TRBV11-2 and TRBJ2-1; 8 bases map to TRBD2. From germline, CDR1 is SGHAT and CDR2 FQNNGV. This CDR3 contains 15 residues. Losses at the gene ends were 6 bases for V and 8 bases for J; bases not matched to a gene: 12. The DNA of the CDR3 is TGTGCCAGCAGTTTCCGGGAGGGGGGTCTTGATGAGCAGTTCTTC. It codes for CASSFREGGLDEQFF.

The chain combines TRBV7-9 with TRBJ2-3; D perhaps matches TRBD2 (5 bases). CDR3 length: 14 residues. Germline CDR1 and CDR2: SEHNR and FQNEAQ (reference sequence). The V end lost 1 base, the J end lost 4 bases, and 9 bases lay between the germline ends. CDR3 in amino acids: CASSLVSSADTQYF. CDR3 bases: TGTGCCAGCAGCTTAGTGAGTAGCGCAGATACGCAGTATTTT.

The V call is TRBV18, the J call TRBJ1-5; a possible D gene is TRBD1 (6 bases). Germline loops: CDR1 KGHSH, CDR2 LQKENI. This CDR3 has 15 residues. Trimming took off 2 bases at V and 7 bases at J, with 15 bases between the two ends. CDR3 in amino acids: CASSPSTGGGQPQHF. The DNA of the CDR3 is TGTGCCAGCTCACCATCGACAGGCGGCGGACAGCCCCAGCATTTT.

This sequence joins TRBV7-8 and TRBJ2-7; 8 bases are a match to TRBD1. CDR1 and CDR2 (germline): SGHVS, FQNEAQ. This CDR3 has 14 residues. V dropped 1 base and J dropped 3; count of bases not matched to a gene: 2. The CDR3 loop is CASSLGTGSYEQYV. CDR3 sequence (DNA): TGTGCCAGCAGCTTAGGGACAGGGAGCTACGAGCAGTACGTC.

The chain couples TRBV5-1 to TRBJ2-1; D is perhaps TRBD2 (6 bases). CDR3 length: 16 amino acids. Trimming pared 0 bases from V and 0 bases from J, leaving 10 bases between. Germline V gene data show CDR1 as SGHRS and CDR2 as YFSETQ. The CDR3 nucleotides read TGCGCCAGCAGCTTGGCACGGGGGAGCTCCTACAATGAGCAGTTCTTC. Its protein is CASSLARGSSYNEQFF.

V is TRBV28 and J is TRBJ2-7; weak D call: TRBD2 (6 bases). Trimming left V 5 bases short and J 9 bases short, with 11 bases between. CDR3 length: 11 amino acids. The germline V gene has CDR1 MDHEN and CDR2 SYDVKM. The CDR3 reads CASSIGGWQYV. The CDR3 region has the DNA TGTGCCAGCAGTATAGGAGGGTGGCAGTACGTC.